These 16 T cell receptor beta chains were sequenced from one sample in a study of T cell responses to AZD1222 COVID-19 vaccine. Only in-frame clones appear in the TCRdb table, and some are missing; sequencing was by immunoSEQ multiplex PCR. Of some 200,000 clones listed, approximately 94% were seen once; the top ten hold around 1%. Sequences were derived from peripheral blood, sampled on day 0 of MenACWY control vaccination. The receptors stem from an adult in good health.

CDR3 DNA sequence: TGTGCCAGCAGCTTAGGGGGGATCGGCGGCTACACCTTC. Protein product: CASSLGGIGGYTF. The chain is built from TRBV5-6 and TRBJ1-2; D is possibly TRBD1 (6 bases). Germline values: CDR1 SGHDT, CDR2 YYEEEE. The CDR3 loop spans 13 amino acids. The V end was cut by 2 bases, the J end by 8 bases, with 13 bases between.

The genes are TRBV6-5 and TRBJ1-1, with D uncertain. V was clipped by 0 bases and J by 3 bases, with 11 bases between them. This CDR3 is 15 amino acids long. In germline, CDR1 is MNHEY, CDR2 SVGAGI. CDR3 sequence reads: CASSYSRSAHTEAFF. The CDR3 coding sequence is TGTGCCAGCAGTTACTCGCGCTCCGCCCACACTGAAGCTTTCTTT.

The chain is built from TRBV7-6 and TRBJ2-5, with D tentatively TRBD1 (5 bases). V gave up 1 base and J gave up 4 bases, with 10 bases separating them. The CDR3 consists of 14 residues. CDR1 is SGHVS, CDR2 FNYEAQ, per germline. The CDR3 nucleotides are TGTGCCAGCAGCTTAGGGTCCAGGGCAGAGACCCAGTACTTC. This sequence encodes CASSLGSRAETQYF.

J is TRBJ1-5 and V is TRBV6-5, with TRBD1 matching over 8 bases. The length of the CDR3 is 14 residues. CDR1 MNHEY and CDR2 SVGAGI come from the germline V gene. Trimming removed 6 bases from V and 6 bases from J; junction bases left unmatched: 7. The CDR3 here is CASSRGQGVQPQHF. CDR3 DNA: TGTGCCAGCAGCCGCGGACAGGGCGTTCAGCCCCAGCATTTT.

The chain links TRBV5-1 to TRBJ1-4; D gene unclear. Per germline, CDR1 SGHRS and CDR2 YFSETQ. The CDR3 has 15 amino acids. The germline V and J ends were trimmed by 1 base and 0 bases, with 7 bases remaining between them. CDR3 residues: CASSLRRATNEKLFF. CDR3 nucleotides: TGCGCCAGCAGCTTGCGACGGGCAACTAATGAAAAACTGTTTTTT. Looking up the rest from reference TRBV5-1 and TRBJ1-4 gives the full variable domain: KAGVTQTPRYLIKTRGQQVTLSCSPISGHRSVSWYQQTPGQGLQFLFEYFSETQRNKGNFPGRFSGRQFSNSRSEMNVSTLELGDSALYLCASSLRRATNEKLFFGSGTQLSVL.

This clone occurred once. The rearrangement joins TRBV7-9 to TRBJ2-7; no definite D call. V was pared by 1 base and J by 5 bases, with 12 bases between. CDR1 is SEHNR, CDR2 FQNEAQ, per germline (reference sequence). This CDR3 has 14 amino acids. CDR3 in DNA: TGTGCCAGCAGCTTAGACTCCCTGTCCGACGAGCAGTACTTC. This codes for CASSLDSLSDEQYF.

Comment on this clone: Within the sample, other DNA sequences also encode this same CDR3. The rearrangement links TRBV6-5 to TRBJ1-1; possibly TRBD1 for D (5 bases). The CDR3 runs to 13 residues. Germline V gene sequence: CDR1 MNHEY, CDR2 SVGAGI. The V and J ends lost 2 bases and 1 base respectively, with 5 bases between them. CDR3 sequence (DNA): TGTGCCAGCAGTTACCAGGGGAACACTGAAGCTTTCTTT. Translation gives CASSYQGNTEAFF.

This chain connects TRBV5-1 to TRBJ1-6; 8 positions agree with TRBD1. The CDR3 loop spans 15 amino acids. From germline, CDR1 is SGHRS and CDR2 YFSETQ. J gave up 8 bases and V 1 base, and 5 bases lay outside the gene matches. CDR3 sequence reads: CASSLSGQGDSPLHF. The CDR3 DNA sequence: TGCGCCAGCAGCTTGAGCGGACAGGGCGATTCACCCCTCCACTTT.

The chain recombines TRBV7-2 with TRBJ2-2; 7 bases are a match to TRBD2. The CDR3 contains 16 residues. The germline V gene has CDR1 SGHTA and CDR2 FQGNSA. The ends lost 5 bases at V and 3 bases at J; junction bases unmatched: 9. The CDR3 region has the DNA TGTGCCAGCAGCCCCCAGGTGGGAGGGTACACCGGGGAGCTGTTTTTT. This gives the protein CASSPQVGGYTGELFF.

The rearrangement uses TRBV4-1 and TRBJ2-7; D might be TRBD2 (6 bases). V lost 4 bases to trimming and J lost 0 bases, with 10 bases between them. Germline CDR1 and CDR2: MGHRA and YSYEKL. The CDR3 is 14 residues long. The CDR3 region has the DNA TGCGCCAGCAGCCCTCGGGGGAGCTCCTACGAGCAGTACTTC. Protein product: CASSPRGSSYEQYF.

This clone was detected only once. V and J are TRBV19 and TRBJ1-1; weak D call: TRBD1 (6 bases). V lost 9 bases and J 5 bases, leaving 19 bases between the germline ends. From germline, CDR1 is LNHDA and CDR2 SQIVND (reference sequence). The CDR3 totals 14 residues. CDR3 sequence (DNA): TGTGCCAGCCGCCGGTCAGGGGCGAGGACTGAAGCTTTCTTT. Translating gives CASRRSGARTEAFF.

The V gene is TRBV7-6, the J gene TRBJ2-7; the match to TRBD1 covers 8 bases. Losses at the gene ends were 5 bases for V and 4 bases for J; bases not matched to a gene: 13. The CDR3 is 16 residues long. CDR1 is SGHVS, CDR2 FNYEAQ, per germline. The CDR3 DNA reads TGTGCCAGCAGCCCACCCAGGGGGCGGTTGGGTTACGAGCAGTACTTC. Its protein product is CASSPPRGRLGYEQYF.

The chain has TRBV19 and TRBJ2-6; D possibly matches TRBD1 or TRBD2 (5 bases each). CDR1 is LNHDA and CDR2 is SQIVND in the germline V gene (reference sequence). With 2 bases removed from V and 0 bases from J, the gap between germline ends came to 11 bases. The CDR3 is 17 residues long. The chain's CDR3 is CASSIMGTGSGANVLTF. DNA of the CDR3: TGTGCCAGTAGTATAATGGGGACGGGCTCTGGGGCCAACGTCCTGACTTTC.

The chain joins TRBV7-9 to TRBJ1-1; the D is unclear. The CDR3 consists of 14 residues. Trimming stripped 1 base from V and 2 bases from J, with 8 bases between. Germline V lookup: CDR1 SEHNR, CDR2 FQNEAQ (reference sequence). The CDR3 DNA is TGTGCCAGCAGCTTAGAGTCTGTAAACACTGAAGCTTTCTTT. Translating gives CASSLESVNTEAFF.

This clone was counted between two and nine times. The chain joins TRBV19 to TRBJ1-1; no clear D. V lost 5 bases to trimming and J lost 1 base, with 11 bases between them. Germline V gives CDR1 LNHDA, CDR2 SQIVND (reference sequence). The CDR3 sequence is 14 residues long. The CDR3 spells CASSPLDGNTEAFF. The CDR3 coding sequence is TGTGCCAGTAGTCCGCTGGACGGGAACACTGAAGCTTTCTTT.

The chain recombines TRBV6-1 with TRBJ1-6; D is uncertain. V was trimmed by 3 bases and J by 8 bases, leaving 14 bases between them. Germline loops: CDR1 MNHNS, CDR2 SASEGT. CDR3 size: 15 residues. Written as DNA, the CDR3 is TGTGCCAGCAGTGACACCCCCAGAGGATATTCACCCCTCCACTTT. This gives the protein CASSDTPRGYSPLHF.